A single sample gave rise to the 27 T cell receptor beta chains below, sequenced in a study of T cells in Graves' hyperthyroidism and ophthalmopathy. Amplification yielded TCR beta CDR3 regions, with RNA transcripts as the source. A first-round RT-PCR of the TCR CDR3 used the HTBI primer set. TCRdb reprocessed the multiplex PCR reads via MiXCR and lists one record per CDR3 protein. The repertoire has around 490,000 distinct CDR3 sequences, approximately 20% of them found once; the top ten carry about 50%. The sequencing sample was made of blood. These receptors came from a middle-aged man with Graves' ophthalmopathy.

This chain connects TRBV28 to TRBJ1-6; 8 nucleotides match TRBD1. After removal of 6 bases from V and 9 bases from J, the junction contained 10 bases not matched to a gene. The CDR3 is 15 residues long. The germline gives CDR1 MDHEN, CDR2 SYDVKM. This chain's CDR3 is CASSPPPGQGSPLHF. Written as DNA, the CDR3 is TGTGCCAGCAGCCCCCCCCCCGGACAGGGTTCACCCCTCCACTTT.

A few counts support this clonotype. The V and J genes are TRBV10-3 and TRBJ2-2; TRBD1 is a possible D gene (5 bases). The V and J ends lost 8 bases and 6 bases respectively, with 10 bases between them. The CDR3 totals 12 residues. The germline CDR1 and CDR2 sequences are ENHRY and SYGVKD. CDR3 nucleotides: TGTGCCATCCGAGAAGGGGCCGGGGAGCTGTTTTTT. Translating gives CAIREGAGELFF.

This clonotype came up a few times. This chain uses TRBV6-2 or TRBV6-3 with TRBJ2-1; 9 positions match TRBD1. V shed 7 bases and J 3 bases; nucleotides not matched to a gene: 10. The CDR3 is made up of 16 amino acids. CDR1 is MNHEY and CDR2 is SVGEGT in the germline V gene. The CDR3 loop reads CASTPQGAGHYNEQFF. The DNA of the CDR3 is TGTGCCAGCACTCCACAGGGGGCAGGGCACTACAATGAGCAGTTCTTC.

This clonotype was picked up a small number of times. The chain has TRBV28 and TRBJ2-7, with D possibly TRBD2 on 6 matching bases. The ends were cut back, 7 bases at V and 2 bases at J, with 27 bases in the middle. This CDR3 spans 18 amino acids. In germline, CDR1 is MDHEN, CDR2 SYDVKM. The CDR3, as DNA: TGTGCCAGCAAAGTCAGACTCCGGAGGGCCGGAGTCCCCTACGAGCAGTACTTC. It is translated as CASKVRLRRAGVPYEQYF.

The chain recombines TRBV29-1 with TRBJ1-2, with TRBD1 as a possible D gene (5 bases). The CDR3 is made up of 13 amino acids. V lost 4 bases and J lost 2, with 11 bases in between. CDR1 is SQVTM and CDR2 is ANQGSEA in the germline V gene. DNA of the CDR3: TGCAGCGTTGCTGGGACCGGCAACTATGGCTACACCTTC. This codes for CSVAGTGNYGYTF.

This clonotype was counted ten times or more. The V call is TRBV30, the J call TRBJ2-1; D is perhaps TRBD1 or TRBD2 (5 bases each). The germline CDR1 and CDR2 sequences are GTSNPN and SVGIG (reference sequence). The CDR3 is made up of 10 amino acids. V lost 8 bases, J lost 13 bases, and 15 bases lay in between. CDR3: CAGSPGPQFF. The CDR3 nucleotides are TGTGCCGGAAGTCCGGGACCCCAGTTCTTC.

V is TRBV14 and J is TRBJ2-3, with a weak D call TRBD2 (6 bases). V lost 4 bases and J 8 bases, leaving 13 bases between the germline ends. The CDR3 runs to 13 residues. CDR1 is SGHDN, CDR2 FVKESK, per germline. CDR3 in amino acids: CASSPAGGGTQYF. The CDR3 DNA sequence: TGTGCCAGCAGCCCCGCCGGGGGAGGTACGCAGTATTTT.

The V gene is TRBV5-1, the J gene TRBJ2-3; 8 nucleotides agree with TRBD2. Germline V gene lookup returns CDR1 SGHRS and CDR2 YFSETQ. CDR3 size: 18 residues. The V and J ends lost 0 bases and 2 bases, in that order; junction bases with no gene match: 11. The CDR3 sequence is CASSLAGTGLAPTDTQYF. The CDR3 DNA follows: TGCGCCAGCAGCTTGGCGGGTACTGGACTAGCCCCCACAGATACGCAGTATTTT.

There are many counts of this clonotype. The rearrangement links TRBV7-8 to TRBJ2-2; D is ambiguous. The CDR3 length is 14 residues. With 2 bases removed from V and 2 bases from J, the gap between germline ends came to 6 bases. The germline gives CDR1 SGHVS, CDR2 FQNEAQ. The DNA for the CDR3 is TGTGCCAGCAGCTTATACCACAACACCGGGGAGCTGTTTTTT. Residues: CASSLYHNTGELFF. The whole variable domain, filled in from reference TRBV7-8 and TRBJ2-2, reads GAGVSQSPRYKVAKRGQDVALRCDPISGHVSLFWYQQALGQGPEFLTYFQNEAQLDKSGLPSDRFFAERPEGSVSTLKIQRTQQEDSAVYLCASSLYHNTGELFFGEGSRLTVL.

The chain employs TRBV19 and TRBJ1-1; D gene ambiguous. V lost 3 bases, J lost 3 bases, and 11 bases lay in between. The CDR3 sequence is 14 residues long. Germline V gene lookup returns CDR1 LNHDA and CDR2 SQIVND (reference sequence). Here the CDR3 DNA reads TGTGCCAGTAGTATGAGGGTTGGGGACACTGAAGCTTTCTTT. It yields the protein CASSMRVGDTEAFF.

This clonotype was counted at least ten times. The rearrangement links TRBV2 to TRBJ2-7; D is uncertain. Germline CDR1 reads SNHLY; CDR2 reads FYNNEI. The germline V and J ends were trimmed by 3 bases and 0 bases, with 6 bases remaining between them. This CDR3 has 13 residues. CDR3 sequence reads: CASSEEISYEQYF. The CDR3 bases are TGTGCCAGCAGTGAGGAGATCTCCTACGAGCAGTACTTC. Complete variable domain (other parts from reference TRBV2 and TRBJ2-7): EPEVTQTPSHQVTQMGQEVILRCVPISNHLYFYWYRQILGQKVEFLVSFYNNEISEKSEIFDDQFSVERPDGSNFTLKIRSTKLEDSAMYFCASSEEISYEQYFGPGTRLTVT.

This clonotype was seen a handful of times. This chain links TRBV7-8 with TRBJ2-4; TRBD2 aligns across 9 bases. The CDR3 length is 18 residues. CDR1 and CDR2 from the germline V gene are SGHVS and FQNEAQ. The junction had 15 bases not matched to a gene; V was cut back by 3 bases and J by 6 bases. As DNA, the CDR3 is TGTGCCAGCAGCTTGGGGCCCGGGACTAGCCGACAACTAAACATTCAGTACTTC. Encoded protein: CASSLGPGTSRQLNIQYF.

The sample holds a few counts of this clonotype. The chain joins TRBV5-1 to TRBJ1-6; D is uncertain. The CDR3 runs 14 residues. The germline V and J ends were trimmed by 0 bases and 10 bases, with 11 bases remaining between them. The germline V gene encodes CDR1 SGHRS and CDR2 YFSETQ. The CDR3 DNA follows: TGCGCCAGCAGCTTGGACCCAAGGCCCTCACCCCTCCACTTT. It translates to CASSLDPRPSPLHF.

This clonotype has more than one count but fewer than ten. The chain joins TRBV6-1 to TRBJ2-2; no firm D call. This CDR3 comprises 15 residues. Trimming stripped 5 bases from V and 6 bases from J, with 16 bases between. Germline V CDR1 and CDR2: MNHNS, SASEGT. CDR3 residues: CASSSAQQTAGELFF. The CDR3, as DNA: TGTGCCAGCAGTTCCGCACAGCAGACCGCCGGGGAGCTGTTTTTT.

The chain couples TRBV4-1 to TRBJ1-5; 7 bases line up with TRBD1. The CDR3 contains 18 residues. Looked up from germline, CDR1 is MGHRA and CDR2 is YSYEKL. The J segment lost 3 bases and the V segment lost 0 bases, leaving 11 bases of the junction unmatched. The CDR3 loop is CASSQDQGGAATNQPQHF. CDR3 nucleotide sequence: TGCGCCAGCAGCCAAGACCAGGGGGGGGCCGCCACCAATCAGCCCCAGCATTTT.

The chain links TRBV7-9 to TRBJ2-1; 9 nucleotides align to TRBD2. V lost 4 bases and J lost 12; bases outside the gene matches: 13. Germline V gene data show CDR1 as SEHNR and CDR2 as FQNEAQ (reference sequence). The CDR3 is 15 amino acids. CDR3 sequence (DNA): TGTGCCAGCAGCTCCGGGGGGTTAGCGGGAGTGAGGCAGTTCTTC. Translation: CASSSGGLAGVRQFF. The full variable domain, rest sourced from reference TRBV7-9 and TRBJ2-1, is DTGVSQNPRHKITKRGQNVTFRCDPISEHNRLYWYRQTLGQGPEFLTYFQNEAQLEKSRLLSDRFSAERPKGSFSTLEIQRTEQGDSAMYLCASSSGGLAGVRQFFGPGTRLTVL.

Only a few counts were recorded for this clonotype. The rearrangement joins TRBV12-3 or TRBV12-4 to TRBJ1-2, with 10 bases that match TRBD1. The CDR3 sequence is 15 residues long. V shed 5 bases and J 7 bases; nucleotides not matched to a gene: 10. As DNA, the CDR3 is TGTGCCAGCAGTCCCTCCCCGGGACAGGGGCCTGGCTACACCTTC. Protein sequence: CASSPSPGQGPGYTF.

This sequence joins TRBV3-1 and TRBJ2-5, with TRBD1 matching 7 bases. Germline CDR1 LGHDT, CDR2 YNNKEL (reference sequence). After removal of 5 bases from V and 2 bases from J, the junction contained 8 bases not matched to a gene. The CDR3 extends over 15 amino acids. The CDR3 sequence: CASSSNRDRQETQYF. The CDR3 DNA reads as TGTGCCAGCAGCTCGAACCGGGACAGACAAGAGACCCAGTACTTC.

The chain recombines TRBV19 with TRBJ2-2, with 11 bases aligning to TRBD2. Trimming removed 2 bases from V and 5 bases from J; junction bases left unmatched: 7. Germline V gene sequence: CDR1 LNHDA, CDR2 SQIVND (reference sequence). This CDR3 comprises 17 residues. CDR3 coding DNA: TGTGCCAGTAGTATAAGCCTAGCGGGAGGATGGACCGGGGAGCTGTTTTTT. It is translated as CASSISLAGGWTGELFF.

At least ten counts were recorded for this clonotype. This sequence joins TRBV12-5 and TRBJ1-5; D is uncertain. Germline V gene sequence: CDR1 LGHNT, CDR2 FRNRAP. The ends were cut back, 0 bases at V and 6 bases at J, with 18 bases in the middle. There are 17 residues in the CDR3. As DNA, the CDR3 is TGTGCTAGTGGTTTGGTGAGGCTCCTGGGTGCAATTCAGCCCCAGCATTTT. Protein sequence: CASGLVRLLGAIQPQHF.

V and J are TRBV6-2 or TRBV6-3 and TRBJ1-1; unclear D gene. In germline, CDR1 is MNHEY, CDR2 SVGEGT. The ends were cut back, 2 bases at V and 1 base at J, with 17 bases in the middle. The CDR3 has 17 residues. CDR3: CASSYGLSEGPNTEAFF. The CDR3 nucleotides are TGTGCCAGCAGTTACGGGCTTTCGGAGGGCCCGAACACTGAAGCTTTCTTT.

The sample holds a few counts of this clonotype. V is TRBV28 and J is TRBJ2-7; 11 nucleotides agree with TRBD2. Germline V CDR1 and CDR2: MDHEN, SYDVKM. Trimming at V came to 2 bases and at J to 0 bases, leaving 3 bases not matched to a gene. The length of the CDR3 is 16 residues. DNA for the CDR3: TGTGCCAGCAGTTTAGCCGGACTAGCGGGCTCCTACGAGCAGTACTTC. This translates into CASSLAGLAGSYEQYF. Combining the CDR3 with reference TRBV28 and TRBJ2-7 gives the whole variable domain DVKVTQSSRYLVKRTGEKVFLECVQDMDHENMFWYRQDPGLGLRLIYFSYDVKMKEKGDIPEGYSVSREKKERFSLILESASTNQTSMYLCASSLAGLAGSYEQYFGPGTRLTVT.

This clonotype was picked up many times. J is TRBJ2-7 and V is TRBV5-1, with D tentatively TRBD1 (5 bases). V was clipped by 1 base and J by 2 bases, with 13 bases between them. The CDR3 sequence is 15 residues long. Germline CDR1 and CDR2: SGHRS and YFSETQ. CDR3 residues: CASSLNGHTTYEQYF. DNA of the CDR3: TGCGCCAGCAGCTTGAATGGACATACGACCTACGAGCAGTACTTC.

This clonotype occurred a few times. V usage is TRBV3-1 and J usage is TRBJ1-2; tentatively, D is TRBD1 (6 bases). Trimming removed 8 bases from V and 8 bases from J, with 21 bases in between. The length of the CDR3 is 14 residues. The germline V gene has CDR1 LGHDT and CDR2 YNNKEL (reference sequence). This CDR3 is CASGRLGAPRGYTF. In DNA, the CDR3 is TGTGCCAGCGGCCGCTTGGGGGCTCCTCGGGGCTACACCTTC.

The J gene is TRBJ1-4, the V gene TRBV29-1; D ambiguous. This CDR3 is 11 amino acids long. V was clipped by 4 bases and J by 8 bases, with 8 bases between them. CDR1 is SQVTM and CDR2 is ANQGSEA in the germline V gene. The CDR3, as DNA: TGCAGCGTTGGGGGTGGAGAAAAACTGTTTTTT. Its protein is CSVGGGEKLFF.

The chain is built from TRBV7-9 and TRBJ2-7, with D tentatively TRBD1 (5 bases). Germline lookup yields CDR1 SEHNR and CDR2 FQNEAQ (reference sequence). The length of the CDR3 is 15 residues. V gave up 5 bases and J gave up 6 bases, with 20 bases separating them. CDR3 DNA sequence: TGTGCCAGCAGCCTCTCAGGACCGACAGTAGGCGAGCAGTACTTC. Encoded protein: CASSLSGPTVGEQYF. The full variable domain, its missing parts supplied by reference TRBV7-9 and TRBJ2-7, is DTGVSQNPRHKITKRGQNVTFRCDPISEHNRLYWYRQTLGQGPEFLTYFQNEAQLEKSRLLSDRFSAERPKGSFSTLEIQRTEQGDSAMYLCASSLSGPTVGEQYFGPGTRLTVT.

This chain links TRBV19 with TRBJ1-4; D is unclear. There are 14 residues in the CDR3. The V gene lost 9 bases and the J gene lost 4 bases, with 15 bases spanning the gap. Germline assignment: CDR1 LNHDA and CDR2 SQIVND (reference sequence). CDR3 sequence reads: CASQVREINEKLFF. The CDR3 DNA reads TGTGCCAGCCAAGTACGGGAAATTAATGAAAAACTGTTTTTT.